Each of the 5 T cell receptor beta chains below was sequenced from the same sample in a study of read filtering for tumor transcriptome and immune sequencing. The library was built from around 380 ng RNA with molecular barcoded adaptors for alpha/delta and beta/gamma chains. MiXCR, run by TCRdb on the reads, gives a single entry per CDR3 protein. The repertoire holds 50,000 or so distinct CDR3 sequences, approximately 12% seen once, with about 14% in the top ten. What was sequenced was a population of CD138-negative cells sorted from bone marrow. The receptors come from a donor over 35 with multiple myeloma.

This clonotype showed up many times. The genes are TRBV5-6 and TRBJ2-1, with D perhaps TRBD2 (6 bases). V lost 0 bases and J 8 bases, leaving 18 bases between the germline ends. Per germline, CDR1 SGHDT and CDR2 YYEEEE. The CDR3 contains 16 residues. Written as DNA, the CDR3 is TGTGCCAGCAGCTTGGACGGGAGCACGGTCTTAGATGAGCAGTTCTTC. Translation gives CASSLDGSTVLDEQFF.

In its sample, this clonotype was seen many times. The chain carries TRBV5-1 and TRBJ2-2, with D perhaps matching TRBD1 or TRBD2 (6 bases each). V was shortened by 0 bases and J by 3 bases, with 12 bases between the two germline ends. Germline-derived CDR1 and CDR2 are SGHRS and YFSETQ. The CDR3 runs 16 residues. The CDR3 loop is CASSLEVGGDTGELFF. CDR3 DNA sequence: TGCGCCAGCAGCTTGGAGGTGGGGGGCGACACCGGGGAGCTGTTTTTT. Full variable domain (missing parts from reference TRBV5-1 and TRBJ2-2): KAGVTQTPRYLIKTRGQQVTLSCSPISGHRSVSWYQQTPGQGLQFLFEYFSETQRNKGNFPGRFSGRQFSNSRSEMNVSTLELGDSALYLCASSLEVGGDTGELFFGEGSRLTVL.

This clonotype was picked up many times. The chain links TRBV7-9 to TRBJ1-1; TRBD1 matches at 9 bases. V lost 4 bases, J lost 1 base, and 7 bases stayed unmatched. CDR1 is SEHNR, CDR2 FQNEAQ, per germline (reference sequence). The CDR3 consists of 16 residues. CDR3 DNA: TGTGCCAGCAGCTCAACCGGGACAGGGTCGAACACTGAAGCTTTCTTT. This sequence encodes CASSSTGTGSNTEAFF.

The sample holds many counts of this clonotype. V and J are TRBV28 and TRBJ1-5, with 8 bases matching TRBD1. The CDR3 extends over 16 amino acids. V lost 4 bases and J lost 0; bases outside the gene matches: 5. CDR1 is MDHEN and CDR2 is SYDVKM in the germline V gene. This CDR3 reads CASSSGQGASNQPQHF. The CDR3 region has the DNA TGTGCCAGCAGTTCCGGTCAGGGGGCTAGCAATCAGCCCCAGCATTTT.

This clonotype came up many times. The chain employs TRBV2 and TRBJ1-2; tentative D call: TRBD1 (5 bases). V dropped 5 bases and J dropped 2 bases, with 9 bases sitting between them. Germline V gives CDR1 SNHLY, CDR2 FYNNEI. The CDR3 is 13 residues long. The CDR3 sequence: CASSLGRNYGYTF. CDR3 coding DNA: TGTGCCAGCAGTCTGGGACGGAACTATGGCTACACCTTC.